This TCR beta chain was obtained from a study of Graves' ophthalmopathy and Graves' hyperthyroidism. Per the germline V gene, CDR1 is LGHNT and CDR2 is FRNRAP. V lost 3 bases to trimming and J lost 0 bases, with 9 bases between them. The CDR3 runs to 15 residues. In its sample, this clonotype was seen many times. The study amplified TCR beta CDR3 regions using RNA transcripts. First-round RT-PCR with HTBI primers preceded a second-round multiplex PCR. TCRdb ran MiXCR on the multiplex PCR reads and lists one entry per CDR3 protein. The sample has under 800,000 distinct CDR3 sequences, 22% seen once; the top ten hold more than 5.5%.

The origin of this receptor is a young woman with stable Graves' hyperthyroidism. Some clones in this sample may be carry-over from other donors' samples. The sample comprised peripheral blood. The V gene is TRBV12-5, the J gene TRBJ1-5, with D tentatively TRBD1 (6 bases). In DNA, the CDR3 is TGTGCTAGTGGTTTTGGGACAAATAGCAATCAGCCCCAGCATTTT. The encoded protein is CASGFGTNSNQPQHF.